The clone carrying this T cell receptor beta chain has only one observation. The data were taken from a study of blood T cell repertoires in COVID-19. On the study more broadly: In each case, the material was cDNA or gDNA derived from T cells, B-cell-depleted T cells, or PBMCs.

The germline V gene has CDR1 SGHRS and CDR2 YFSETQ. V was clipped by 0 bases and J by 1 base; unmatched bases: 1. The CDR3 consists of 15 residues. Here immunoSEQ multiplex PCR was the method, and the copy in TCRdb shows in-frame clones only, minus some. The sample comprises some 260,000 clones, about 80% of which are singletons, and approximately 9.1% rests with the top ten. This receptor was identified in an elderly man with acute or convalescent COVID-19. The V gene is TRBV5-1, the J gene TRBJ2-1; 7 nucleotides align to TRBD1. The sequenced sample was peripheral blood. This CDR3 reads CASSLGGQSYNEQFF. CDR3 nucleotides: TGCGCCAGCAGCTTGGGGGGACAGTCCTACAATGAGCAGTTCTTC.